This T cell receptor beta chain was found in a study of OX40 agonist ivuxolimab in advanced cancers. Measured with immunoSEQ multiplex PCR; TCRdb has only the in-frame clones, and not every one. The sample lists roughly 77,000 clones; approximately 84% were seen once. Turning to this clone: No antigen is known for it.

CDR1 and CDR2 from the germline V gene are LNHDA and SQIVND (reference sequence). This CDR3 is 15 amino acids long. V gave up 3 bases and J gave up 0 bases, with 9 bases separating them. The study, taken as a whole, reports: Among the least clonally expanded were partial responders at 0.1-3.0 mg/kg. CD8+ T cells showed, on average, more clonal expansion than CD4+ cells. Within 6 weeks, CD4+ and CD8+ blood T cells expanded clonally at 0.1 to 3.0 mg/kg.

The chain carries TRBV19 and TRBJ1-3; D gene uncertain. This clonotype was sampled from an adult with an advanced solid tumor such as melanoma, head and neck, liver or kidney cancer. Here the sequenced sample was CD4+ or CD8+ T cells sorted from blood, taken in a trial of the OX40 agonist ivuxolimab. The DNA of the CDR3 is TGTGCCAGTAGTATCGGCGGTGTCTCTGGAAACACCATATATTTT. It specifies CASSIGGVSGNTIYF. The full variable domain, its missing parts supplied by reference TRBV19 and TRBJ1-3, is DGGITQSPKYLFRKEGQNVTLSCEQNLNHDAMYWYRQDPGQGLRLIYYSQIVNDFQKGDIAEGYSVSREKKESFPLTVTSAQKNPTAFYLCASSIGGVSGNTIYFGEGSWLTVV.